These T cell receptor beta chains were read from a single sample in a study of cytotoxic CD8 clonotypes in ibrutinib-treated CLL. The repertoire was sequenced with immunoSEQ multiplex PCR; TCRdb's copy has only in-frame clones and lacks some. The sample has some 140,000 clones, 80% to 95% seen once; the top ten hold 10% to 13%. The material sequenced was PBMCs, taken after 12 months of ibrutinib treatment. These receptors were taken from a human donor with chronic lymphocytic leukemia. The conserved cysteine and the conserved F or W are not part of the CDR3 here.

TRBV6-4	TRBJ1-1	ASSKGHEGETTEAF
TRBV5-1	TRBJ2-2	ASSLYLLWLWVFGELF
TRBV9	TRBJ1-1	ASSVSGVNTEAF
TRBV7-2	TRBJ2-7	ASSLRRTQPGGSYEQY
TRBV4-1	TRBJ2-1	ASSPDIFNEQF
TRBV19	TRBJ1-5	ASSIAGKASSWGNQPQH
TRBV2	TRBJ2-7	ASSATGAGILYEQY
TRBV13	TRBJ1-4	ASSKRDRGEKLF
TRBV19	TRBJ2-1	ATQDLAASSYNEQF
TRBV10-3	TRBJ1-1	AISEVPQGNTEAF
TRBV4-2	TRBJ2-7	ASSVDFTRDAEQY
TRBV9	TRBJ2-3	ASSAGFTDTQY
TRBV19	TRBJ1-5	ASSIRTENQPQH
TRBV15	TRBJ1-1	ATSSPDGATEAF
TRBV10-3	TRBJ2-1	AISESRASGNNEQF
TRBV6-5	TRBJ1-1	ASSYSREGANTEAF
TRBV7-2	TRBJ2-7	ASSLYGSSYEQY
TRBV6-5	TRBJ2-7	ASSYSGRAHEQY
TRBV6-5	TRBJ1-5	ASREGIPGNQPQH
TRBV9	TRBJ2-6	ASSGGVSGANVLT
TRBV4-3	TRBJ2-5	ASSQDRGETQY
TRBV5-1	TRBJ1-4	ASSMQGTEKLF
TRBV2	TRBJ2-3	ASSEAGGERY
TRBV15	TRBJ2-5	ATSRDLREQETQY
TRBV6-6	TRBJ2-5	ASRGGFKTQY
TRBV28	TRBJ2-7	ASTPGGASYEQY
TRBV6-5	TRBJ2-5	ASRQTQKETQY
TRBV28	TRBJ2-3	ASRRKRDLPDTQY
TRBV4-2	TRBJ2-1	ASSQVSSGTDEQF
TRBV28	TRBJ2-7	ASSLGLTYEQY
TRBV9	TRBJ2-7	ASSVENRVDHEQY
TRBV20-1	TRBJ2-7	SATQDKGQY
TRBV27	TRBJ1-1	ASSQKHRAEAF
TRBV6-1	TRBJ1-1	ASTRGLLNTEAF
TRBV5-1	TRBJ1-3	ASSLRDGGGNTIY
TRBV7-9	TRBJ2-2	ATRIGGELF
TRBV27	TRBJ1-4	ASRLREKLF
TRBV19	TRBJ2-1	ASSIGLRDRRHNEQF
TRBV7-2	TRBJ2-7	ASSFGSYEQY
TRBV7-2	TRBJ2-7	ASSLRTEFSYEQY
TRBV27	TRBJ2-3	ASMPRQGATDTQY
TRBV7-9	TRBJ2-1	ASSPWTGGNEQF
TRBV21-1	TRBJ1-5	ASSKDRGGRFSNQPQH
TRBV19	TRBJ1-5	ASSGTSDQPQH
TRBV4-2	TRBJ2-3	ASSSRTGLGPDTQY
TRBV6-5	TRBJ2-1	ASSYLRRTGHEQF
TRBV2	TRBJ2-3	ASSEFLESTQY
TRBV2	TRBJ2-3	ASRGLEADTQY
TRBV7-3	TRBJ2-2	ASSLGTSGGELF
TRBV30	TRBJ1-4	AGNERAVATNEKLF
TRBV5-6	TRBJ2-3	ASSLGLNQDTQY
TRBV18	TRBJ1-4	ASSPGTGEKLF
TRBV6-6	TRBJ1-4	ASSYTTGRGEKLF
TRBV5-4	TRBJ2-5	ASSLPTGIETQY
TRBV9	TRBJ1-1	ASSVFGTGDTEAF
TRBV19	TRBJ2-7	ASSIVASGSYEQY
TRBV13	TRBJ2-1	ASSSAGTSGVPSYNEQF